The 3 T cell receptor beta chains presented below share a single source sample, sequenced in a study of shared clonotypes between healthy human individuals. CD45RO-negative cells were positively selected for CCR7, leaving out terminally differentiated effector memory CD45RA+ cells. Clones were read by immunoSEQ multiplex PCR, and TCRdb kept only the in-frame ones, dropping some. Here the sample spans about 2.1 million clones, around 93% being singletons. Sequencing used naive CD8+ T cells from PBMCs. The source of these receptors is a man younger than 35 in good health. Some clones in this sample may be carry-over from other donors' samples.

The chain carries TRBV4-1 and TRBJ1-2; 10 positions match TRBD1. J was trimmed by 8 bases and V by 1 base; bases with no gene match: 10. CDR3 length: 16 residues. Germline CDR1 is MGHRA and CDR2 is YSYEKL. CDR3 residues: CASSQAPRDRGLGYTF. CDR3 nucleotides: TGCGCCAGCAGCCAAGCTCCACGGGACAGGGGACTGGGCTACACCTTC.

On this clone: The sample carries other DNA sequences with the same CDR3. J is TRBJ2-6 and V is TRBV7-9; possibly TRBD1 for D (5 bases). CDR3 length equals 15 residues. Per germline, CDR1 SEHNR and CDR2 FQNEAQ (reference sequence). V lost 2 bases and J lost 2, with 7 bases in between. In DNA, the CDR3 is TGTGCCAGCAGCTTATTAGGGGCTGGGGCCAACGTCCTGACTTTC. Translation gives CASSLLGAGANVLTF.

The chain carries TRBV7-8 and TRBJ2-7; D is ambiguous. CDR3 length equals 14 residues. CDR1 is SGHVS and CDR2 is FQNEAQ in the germline V gene. V was cut by 5 bases and J by 4 bases, with 15 bases left in between. The CDR3 nucleotides read TGTGCCAGCAGCCCACTGGCCGTCTCATACGAGCAGTACTTC. This codes for CASSPLAVSYEQYF.